This entry describes one T cell receptor (beta chain). Libraries were prepared by immunoSEQ multiplex PCR; TCRdb keeps only in-frame clonotypes and omits some of them. The sample has 100,000 to 150,000 clones, approximately 84% seen once. This sample was included in a study of T cell responses to AZD1222 COVID-19 vaccine. CDR1 is SGHTA, CDR2 FQGTGA, per germline. Trimming at V came to 5 bases and at J to 4 bases, leaving 5 bases not matched to a gene. There are 15 residues in the CDR3. Sequencing was performed on peripheral blood, taken on day 0 of AZD1222 vaccination. The genes are TRBV7-3 and TRBJ2-5, with TRBD2 matching 12 bases. The source of this sequence is an adult in good health. The CDR3 region is CASSATSGSAETQYF. The CDR3 DNA sequence: TGTGCCAGCAGCGCGACTAGCGGGAGCGCAGAGACCCAGTACTTC.